This TCR beta chain was documented in a study of metastatic and nonmetastatic thyroid tumors. Study details: Repertoire data that came from the blood and tumor or nodule tissue of malignant and benign thyroid patients were compared. Study observations and caveats: The reported finding was significantly higher TCR beta diversity in malignant thyroid tumors relative to benign nodules, in blood and tumor.

This CDR3 contains 11 residues. Trimming took 6 bases from V and 7 from J, leaving 12 bases between them. The germline CDR1 and CDR2 sequences are DFQATT and SNEGSKA (reference sequence). This clone was counted ten times or more. Its antigen is as yet unknown. Other nucleotide sequences in the sample specify the same CDR3. Patients were all untreated before their thyroid surgery. Authors' analysis steps: Building a distant-metastasis classifier for papillary thyroid cancer drew on CDR3 differences across clinicopathological groups. TCRdb re-analyzed the PCR reads using MiXCR. The V and J calls reflect TCRdb's pipeline rather than the authors' work. The table shows almost 85,000 clones, with around an eighth occurring only once.

The source is a female donor with papillary thyroid cancer or a benign thyroid nodule (not recorded which). Some clones in this sample may be carry-over from other donors' samples. Sequencing was done on a sample of tumor tissue. V is TRBV20-1 and J is TRBJ1-2; D is perhaps TRBD1 (5 bases). CDR3 in amino acids: CSATGLVGYTF. The CDR3 bases are TGCAGTGCGACGGGGCTGGTTGGCTACACCTTC.